The 9 T cell receptor beta chains below all came from one sample that was sequenced in a study of blood T cells in healthy people across ages. Alongside a J-beta primer mix, a sample-barcoded 5' primer served in a second PCR lasting about 7 to 12 cycles. TCRdb reprocessed the 5' RACE reads with MiXCR, giving one entry per CDR3 protein. Of roughly 680,000 distinct CDR3 sequences listed, around 48% are singletons. The sample taken for sequencing was blood. All receptors come from a woman aged 60 to 75 in good health.

The genes are TRBV20-1 and TRBJ2-7; a possible D gene is TRBD2 (6 bases). This CDR3 has 15 residues. V lost 0 bases and J lost 6, with 18 bases in between. From germline, CDR1 is DFQATT and CDR2 SNEGSKA (reference sequence). Written as DNA, the CDR3 is TGCAGTGCTAGAGATGTGGGGGGATTCAGGAGCGAGCAGTACTTC. As protein: CSARDVGGFRSEQYF.

This clonotype was seen only a few times. The chain joins TRBV29-1 to TRBJ2-3, with D possibly TRBD2 on 5 matching bases. The CDR3 has 11 amino acids. Germline V CDR1 and CDR2: SQVTM, ANQGSEA. V was clipped by 6 bases and J by 4 bases, with 8 bases between them. CDR3 protein: CSVRVSDTQYF. The CDR3 nucleotides are TGCAGCGTGAGGGTGTCAGATACGCAGTATTTT.

V gene TRBV19 combines with J gene TRBJ2-7, with D possibly TRBD2 on 5 matching bases. Germline CDR1 is LNHDA and CDR2 is SQIVND (reference sequence). The V and J ends lost 5 bases and 3 bases respectively, with 14 bases between them. CDR3 length equals 14 residues. CDR3 sequence: CASSYTGKDYEQYF. The CDR3 DNA reads TGTGCCAGTAGTTACACCGGGAAAGACTACGAGCAGTACTTC.

This chain connects TRBV6-1 to TRBJ2-5; 7 bases agree with TRBD2. The J call is doubtful: the DNA matches TRBJ2-7 better. The germline V gene encodes CDR1 MNHNS and CDR2 SASEGT. CDR3 length equals 12 residues. The CDR3 is CASEREVAEQYF. The DNA for the CDR3 is TGTGCCAGCGAACGGGAGGTCGCCGAGCAGTACTTC.

This clonotype was observed once. The chain joins TRBV3-1 to TRBJ2-5; 7 nucleotides match TRBD1. The germline V gene has CDR1 LGHDT and CDR2 YNNKEL (reference sequence). V was pared by 2 bases and J by 5 bases, with 8 bases of the junction left unmatched. This CDR3 spans 15 amino acids. CDR3 coding DNA: TGTGCCAGCAGCCAACCTAGGGGGCCCCGGGAGACCCAGTACTTC. Its translation is CASSQPRGPRETQYF.

This clonotype was counted between two and nine times. The V and J genes are TRBV12-3 or TRBV12-4 and TRBJ2-5, with no clear D. V lost 2 bases and J lost 2, with 6 bases in between. CDR3 length: 13 residues. Written as DNA, the CDR3 is TGTGCCAGCAGTTTAAGTCAGCAAGAGACCCAGTACTTC. It yields the protein CASSLSQQETQYF.

This chain links TRBV9 with TRBJ2-1; TRBD2 is a possible D gene (6 bases). Trimming pared 3 bases from V and 0 bases from J, leaving 13 bases between. The CDR3 is 16 amino acids. Germline V gives CDR1 SGDLS, CDR2 YYNGEE. Written as DNA, the CDR3 is TGTGCCAGCAGCGACGAGCGGGTAAGCTCCTACAATGAGCAGTTCTTC. Protein product: CASSDERVSSYNEQFF.

The chain is built from TRBV20-1 and TRBJ1-1, with D unresolved. Germline CDR1 reads DFQATT; CDR2 reads SNEGSKA (reference sequence). The CDR3 totals 13 residues. Between the trimmed V and J ends, which lost 8 bases and 1 base, there was a span of 14 bases. In DNA, the CDR3 is TGCAGTCCAATTCCAGACCAGAACACTGAAGCTTTCTTT. This gives the protein CSPIPDQNTEAFF.

In its sample, this clonotype was seen many times. This chain uses TRBV29-1 with TRBJ2-4; 8 nucleotides agree with TRBD1. The CDR3 totals 15 residues. The germline V gene encodes CDR1 SQVTM and CDR2 ANQGSEA. The junction had 12 bases not matched to a gene; V was cut back by 5 bases and J by 6 bases. CDR3 nucleotide sequence: TGCAGCGTTAGGACCATGGACAGGGCCCCAAACATTCAGTACTTC. Translating it yields CSVRTMDRAPNIQYF. The variable domain in full, completed from reference TRBV29-1 and TRBJ2-4, reads SAVISQKPSRDICQRGTSLTIQCQVDSQVTMMFWYRQQPGQSLTLIATANQGSEATYESGFVIDKFPISRPNLTFSTLTVSNMSPEDSSIYLCSVRTMDRAPNIQYFGAGTRLSVL.